This T cell receptor beta chain was sequenced for a study of a mutant IDH1 vaccine in newly diagnosed glioma. Study results and limitations: Immune responses induced by the vaccine were seen in just over 90% of patients, spanning multiple MHC alleles.

Germline CDR1 and CDR2: LGHNT and FRNRAP. The CDR3 runs to 11 residues. Between the trimmed V and J ends, which lost 3 bases and 9 bases, there was a span of 6 bases. Time point defined: baseline, week 1 (first vaccination visit). Indicated treatment: pre-vaccination baseline after standard-of-care therapy. Notes on this clone: Its antigen remains unknown.

Sequenced by immunoSEQ multiplex PCR; TCRdb stores in-frame clones only, minus some. This table has tens of thousands of clones, over 65% appearing once. The genes are TRBV12-5 and TRBJ2-1; D is undetermined. The material was PBMCs, obtained from a glioma patient treated with radiotherapy, temozolomide or both. The clonotype was recovered from a woman between 40 and 50 years old with glioma. Here the CDR3 reads CASGLGGEQFF. Here the CDR3 DNA reads TGTGCTAGTGGTTTAGGTGGTGAGCAGTTCTTC.